Sequencing of this T cell receptor beta chain was carried out in a study of cytomegalovirus exposure and HLA in healthy donors. Study-level information: In terms of ancestry, the Caucasian-associated cluster contained about four fifths of the approximately 380 genotyped donors. Study outcomes and limitations: A later analysis appeared to link common viral pathogens to several of the most significant clusters. Within an earlier analysis, most TCR beta V segments proved productive either about 90% or about 30% of the time. Reportedly, fewer N-insertions than the approximately 690-donor mean appeared in an Asian-associated ancestry cluster in a later analysis.

Vbeta (60) and Jbeta (13) primers were used in the PCR. Generated by immunoSEQ multiplex PCR, the TCRdb table keeps only in-frame clones and is missing some. The profile covers 100,000 to 150,000 clones, with about 85% appearing a single time and 1.7% taken by the ten largest. The CDR3 contains 12 residues. The germline V gene has CDR1 SNHLY and CDR2 FYNNEI. The V and J ends lost 3 bases and 4 bases respectively, with 4 bases between them. A remark on this clone: No antigen is known for it.

The source of this sequence is a boy between 10 and 17 years old in good health and CMV-seronegative. The sample was PBMCs. The chain joins TRBV2 to TRBJ1-3, with D unclear. Here the CDR3 reads CASSDRGNTIYF. CDR3 in DNA: TGTGCCAGCAGTGACAGAGGAAACACCATATATTTT.